This record covers a single T cell receptor (beta chain). Its antigen is not identified. This sample was taken from a study of T-cell memory formation after mild COVID-19. Notes on the study in general: From day 15 to 85, contracting clones were balanced between CD4 and CD8, whereas later expanders leaned toward CD4+. Day 37-peaking second-wave clones had unconfirmed SARS-CoV-2 specificity.

The V end lost 3 bases, the J end lost 8 bases, and 11 bases lay between the germline ends. CDR3 length: 13 amino acids. Looked up from germline, CDR1 is LGHNA and CDR2 is YNFKEQ. TCRdb fed the 5' RACE reads into MiXCR, producing one record per CDR3 protein. The sample has 300,000 to 400,000 distinct CDR3 sequences; roughly 15% are singletons. The TCR comes from a man between 18 and 35 years old who had mild COVID-19 (a few samples of this study predate the infection). Cell type and time point are not known. Specimen: PBMCs or a T cell subset sorted from them (not recorded which). The genes are TRBV4-2 and TRBJ2-1; tentatively, D is TRBD2 (7 bases). This CDR3 reads CASSQGGADEQFF. CDR3 bases: TGTGCCAGCAGCCAGGGGGGGGCTGATGAGCAGTTCTTC.